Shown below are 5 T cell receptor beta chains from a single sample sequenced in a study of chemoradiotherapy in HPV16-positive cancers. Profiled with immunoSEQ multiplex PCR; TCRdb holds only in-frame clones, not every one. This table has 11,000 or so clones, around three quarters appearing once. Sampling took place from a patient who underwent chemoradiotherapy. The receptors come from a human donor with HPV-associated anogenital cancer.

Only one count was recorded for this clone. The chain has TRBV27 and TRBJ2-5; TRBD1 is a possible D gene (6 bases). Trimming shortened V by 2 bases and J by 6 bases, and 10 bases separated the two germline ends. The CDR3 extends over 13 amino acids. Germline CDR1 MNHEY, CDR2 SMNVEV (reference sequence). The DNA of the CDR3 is TGTGCCAGCAGTTTAGATTGGGGGCAGACCCAGTACTTC. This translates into CASSLDWGQTQYF.

Written as DNA, the CDR3 is TGTGCCAGCTCATCAGAACAGGGGATCGGGGAGCTGTTTTTT. This sequence encodes CASSSEQGIGELFF. V usage is TRBV18 and J usage is TRBJ2-2; 7 nucleotides agree with TRBD1. This CDR3 spans 14 amino acids. Germline V gene lookup returns CDR1 KGHSH and CDR2 LQKENI. Trimming cost V 5 bases and J 7 bases; bases outside gene matches: 7.

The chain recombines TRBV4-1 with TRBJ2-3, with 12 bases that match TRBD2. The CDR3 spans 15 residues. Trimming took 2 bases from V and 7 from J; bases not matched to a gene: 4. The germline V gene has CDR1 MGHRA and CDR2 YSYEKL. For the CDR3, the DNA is TGCGCCAGCAGCCAACTAGCGGGGGGGATAAATACGCAGTATTTT. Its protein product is CASSQLAGGINTQYF.

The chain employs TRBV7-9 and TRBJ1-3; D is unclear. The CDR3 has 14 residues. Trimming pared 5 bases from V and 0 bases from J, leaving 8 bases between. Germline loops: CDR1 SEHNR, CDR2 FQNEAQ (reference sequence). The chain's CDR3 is CASSPDISGNTIYF. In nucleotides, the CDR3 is TGTGCCAGCAGCCCAGACATCTCTGGAAACACCATATATTTT.

The CDR3, as DNA: TGTGCCAGCGGTGCAAAGTTGGTAGCGGGGATCACAGATACGCAGTATTTT. Protein sequence: CASGAKLVAGITDTQYF. The rearrangement links TRBV5-6 to TRBJ2-3; 8 bases are a match to TRBD2. CDR1 SGHDT and CDR2 YYEEEE come from the germline V gene. The J segment lost 2 bases and the V segment lost 7 bases, leaving 15 bases of the junction unmatched. The CDR3 totals 17 residues.